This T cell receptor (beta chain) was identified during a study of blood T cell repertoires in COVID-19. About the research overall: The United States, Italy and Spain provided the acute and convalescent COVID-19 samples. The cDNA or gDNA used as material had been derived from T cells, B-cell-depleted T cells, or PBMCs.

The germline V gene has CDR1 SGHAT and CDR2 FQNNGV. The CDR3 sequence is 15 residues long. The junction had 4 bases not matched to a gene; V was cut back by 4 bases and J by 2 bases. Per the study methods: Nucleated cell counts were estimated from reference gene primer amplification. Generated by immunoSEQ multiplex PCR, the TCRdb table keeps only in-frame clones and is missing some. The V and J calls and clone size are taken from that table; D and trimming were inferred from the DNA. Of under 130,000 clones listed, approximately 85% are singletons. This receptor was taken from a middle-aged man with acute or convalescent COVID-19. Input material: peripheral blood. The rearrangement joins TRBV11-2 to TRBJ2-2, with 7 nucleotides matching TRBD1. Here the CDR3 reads CASSSGQINTGELFF. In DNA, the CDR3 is TGTGCCAGCAGCTCGGGACAGATTAACACCGGGGAGCTGTTTTTT.